This TCR beta chain was documented in a study of somatic mutations in cytotoxic T cells in rheumatoid arthritis. Study overall: Several of the V beta antibody-stained T-cell populations were flow-sorted at nearly 100% purity; V beta1+ cells were among them and were sequenced for TCRB. General observations from the study: A single CD8+ clone exceeded 20% of CD8+ cells in about an eighth of the roughly 65 patients.

The junction had 8 bases not matched to a gene; V was cut back by 5 bases and J by 4 bases. CDR1 MNHEY and CDR2 SVGAGI come from the germline V gene. The CDR3 runs to 15 residues. Once isolated by positive magnetic bead selection, the CD4+ and CD8+ cells had their purity checked by flow cytometry. The protocol was immunoSEQ multiplex PCR, while the TCRdb copy is restricted to in-frame clones and leaves out a portion. This table has some 15,000 clones, approximately 70% appearing once. About this clone itself: Its antigen is as yet unknown.

The material sequenced was CD8+ T cells sorted from blood. The chain couples TRBV6-5 to TRBJ2-1, with 7 bases fitting TRBD1. The origin of this receptor is an adult with rheumatoid arthritis. The CDR3 sequence: CASSTEPGQYNEQFF. As DNA, the CDR3 is TGTGCCAGCAGTACTGAACCGGGACAGTACAATGAGCAGTTCTTC.